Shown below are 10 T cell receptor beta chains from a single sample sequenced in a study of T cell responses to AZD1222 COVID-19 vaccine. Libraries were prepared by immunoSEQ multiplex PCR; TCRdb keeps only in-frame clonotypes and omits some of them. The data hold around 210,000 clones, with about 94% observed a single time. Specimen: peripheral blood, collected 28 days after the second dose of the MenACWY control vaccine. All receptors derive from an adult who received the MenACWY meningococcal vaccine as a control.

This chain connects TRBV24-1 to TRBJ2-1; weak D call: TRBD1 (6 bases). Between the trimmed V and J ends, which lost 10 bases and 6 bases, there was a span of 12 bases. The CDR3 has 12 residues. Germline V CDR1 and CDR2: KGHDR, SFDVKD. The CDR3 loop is CATVGQTNEQFF. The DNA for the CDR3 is TGTGCCACTGTCGGACAGACCAATGAGCAGTTCTTC.

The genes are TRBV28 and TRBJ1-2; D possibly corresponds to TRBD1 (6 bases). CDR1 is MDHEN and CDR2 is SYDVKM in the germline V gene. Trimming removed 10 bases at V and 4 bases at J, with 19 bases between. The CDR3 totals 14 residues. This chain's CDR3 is CATRSGGVSYGYTF. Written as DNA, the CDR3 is TGTGCCACCCGGTCGGGGGGCGTCAGCTATGGCTACACCTTC.

CDR3 residues: CASSLSPGELFF. DNA for the CDR3: TGTGCCAGCAGCTTATCGCCCGGGGAGCTGTTTTTT. The V call is TRBV7-3, the J call TRBJ2-2, with no clear D. The germline V gene encodes CDR1 SGHTA and CDR2 FQGTGA. The CDR3 has 12 residues. V was clipped by 2 bases and J by 6 bases, with 4 bases between them.

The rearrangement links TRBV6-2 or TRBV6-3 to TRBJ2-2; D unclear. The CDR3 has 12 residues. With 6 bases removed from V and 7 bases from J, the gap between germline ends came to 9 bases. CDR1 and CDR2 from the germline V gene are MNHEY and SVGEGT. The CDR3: CASSPLIGELFF. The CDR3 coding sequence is TGTGCCAGCAGCCCTTTAATCGGGGAGCTGTTTTTT.

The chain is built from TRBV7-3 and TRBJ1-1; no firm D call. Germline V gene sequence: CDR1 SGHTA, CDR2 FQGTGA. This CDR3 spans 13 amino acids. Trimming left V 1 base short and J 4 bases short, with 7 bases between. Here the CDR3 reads CASSLSVATEAFF. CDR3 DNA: TGTGCCAGCAGCTTAAGTGTGGCCACTGAAGCTTTCTTT.

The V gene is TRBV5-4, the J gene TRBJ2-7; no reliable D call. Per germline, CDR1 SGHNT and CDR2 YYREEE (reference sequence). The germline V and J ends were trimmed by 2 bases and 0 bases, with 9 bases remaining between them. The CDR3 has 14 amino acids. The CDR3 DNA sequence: TGTGCCAGCAGCTTTGAATTGAGCTCCTACGAGCAGTACTTC. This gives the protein CASSFELSSYEQYF.

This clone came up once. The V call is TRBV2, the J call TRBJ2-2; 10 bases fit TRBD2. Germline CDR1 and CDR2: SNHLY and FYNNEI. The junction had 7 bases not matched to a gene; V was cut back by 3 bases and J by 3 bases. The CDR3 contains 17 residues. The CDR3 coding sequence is TGTGCCAGCAGTGACAGAACCGGGACTAGCGACACCGGGGAGCTGTTTTTT. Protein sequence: CASSDRTGTSDTGELFF.

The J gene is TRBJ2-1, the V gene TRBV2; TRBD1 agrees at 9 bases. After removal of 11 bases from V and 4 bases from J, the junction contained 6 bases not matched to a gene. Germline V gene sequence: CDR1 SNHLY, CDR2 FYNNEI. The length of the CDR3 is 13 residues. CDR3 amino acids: CAATGGAYNEQFF. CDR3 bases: TGTGCCGCCACAGGGGGCGCTTACAATGAGCAGTTCTTC.

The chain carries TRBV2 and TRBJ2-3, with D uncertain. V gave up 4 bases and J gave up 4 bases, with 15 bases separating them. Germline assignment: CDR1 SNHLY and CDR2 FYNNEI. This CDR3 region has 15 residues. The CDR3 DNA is TGTGCCAGCAGTGGGGCCCTCTCGGACGCAGATACGCAGTATTTT. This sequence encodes CASSGALSDADTQYF.

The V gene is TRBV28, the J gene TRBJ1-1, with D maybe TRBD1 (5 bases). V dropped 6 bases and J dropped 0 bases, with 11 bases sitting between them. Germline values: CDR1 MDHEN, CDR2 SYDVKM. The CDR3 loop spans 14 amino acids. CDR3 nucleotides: TGTGCCAGCAGGTCTCCGGGGCTGAACACTGAAGCTTTCTTT. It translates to CASRSPGLNTEAFF.